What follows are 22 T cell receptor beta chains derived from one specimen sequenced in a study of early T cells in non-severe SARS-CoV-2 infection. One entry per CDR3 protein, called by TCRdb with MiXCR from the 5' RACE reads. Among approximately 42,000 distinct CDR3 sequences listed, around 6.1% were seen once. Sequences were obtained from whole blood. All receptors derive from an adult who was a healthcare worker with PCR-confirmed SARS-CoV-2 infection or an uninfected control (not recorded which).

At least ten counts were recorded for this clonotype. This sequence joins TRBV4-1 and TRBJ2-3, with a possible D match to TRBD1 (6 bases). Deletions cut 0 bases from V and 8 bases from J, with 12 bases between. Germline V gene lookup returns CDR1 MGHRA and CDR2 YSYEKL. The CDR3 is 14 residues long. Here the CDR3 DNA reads TGCGCCAGCAGCCAAGACAGGGCCAGGGGTACGCAGTATTTT. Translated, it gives CASSQDRARGTQYF.

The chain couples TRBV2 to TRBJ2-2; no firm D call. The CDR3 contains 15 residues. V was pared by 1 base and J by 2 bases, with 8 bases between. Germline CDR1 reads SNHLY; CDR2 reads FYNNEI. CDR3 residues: CASSEVLGNTGELFF. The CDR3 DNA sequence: TGTGCCAGCAGTGAAGTTCTCGGAAACACCGGGGAGCTGTTTTTT.

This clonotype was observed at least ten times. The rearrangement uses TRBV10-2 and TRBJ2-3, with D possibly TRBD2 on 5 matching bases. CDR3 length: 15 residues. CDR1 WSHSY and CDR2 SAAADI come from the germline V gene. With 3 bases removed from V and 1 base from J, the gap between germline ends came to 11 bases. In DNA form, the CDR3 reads TGCGCCAGCAGTGATCGAGGGCAACGCACAGATACGCAGTATTTT. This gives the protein CASSDRGQRTDTQYF.

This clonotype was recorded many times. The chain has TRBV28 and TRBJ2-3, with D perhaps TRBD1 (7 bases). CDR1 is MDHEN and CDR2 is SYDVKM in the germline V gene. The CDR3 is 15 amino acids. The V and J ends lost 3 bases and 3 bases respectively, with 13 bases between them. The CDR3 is CASSFGQGGTDTQYF. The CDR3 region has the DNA TGTGCCAGCAGTTTCGGTCAGGGGGGAACAGATACGCAGTATTTT.

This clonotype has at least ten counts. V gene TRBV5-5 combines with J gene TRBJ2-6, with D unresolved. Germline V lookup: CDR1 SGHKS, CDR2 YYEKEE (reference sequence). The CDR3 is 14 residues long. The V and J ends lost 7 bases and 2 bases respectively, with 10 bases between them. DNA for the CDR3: TGTGCCAGCTCGGTGTTTCCTGGGGCCAACGTCCTGACTTTC. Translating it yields CASSVFPGANVLTF.

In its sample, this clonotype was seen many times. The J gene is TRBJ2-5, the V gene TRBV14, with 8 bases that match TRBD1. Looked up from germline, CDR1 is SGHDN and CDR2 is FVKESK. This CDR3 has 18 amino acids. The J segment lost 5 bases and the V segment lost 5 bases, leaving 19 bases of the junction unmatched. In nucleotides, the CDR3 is TGTGCCAGCAGCACTCGACAGGGGAGCGGTTTTTTTTTGGAGACCCAGTACTTC. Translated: CASSTRQGSGFFLETQYF.

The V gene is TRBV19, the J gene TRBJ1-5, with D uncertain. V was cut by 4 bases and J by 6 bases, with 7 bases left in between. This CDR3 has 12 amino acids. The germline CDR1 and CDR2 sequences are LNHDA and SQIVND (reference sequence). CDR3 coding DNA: TGTGCCAGTAGTACAGTAGGTCAGCCCCAGCATTTT. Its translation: CASSTVGQPQHF.

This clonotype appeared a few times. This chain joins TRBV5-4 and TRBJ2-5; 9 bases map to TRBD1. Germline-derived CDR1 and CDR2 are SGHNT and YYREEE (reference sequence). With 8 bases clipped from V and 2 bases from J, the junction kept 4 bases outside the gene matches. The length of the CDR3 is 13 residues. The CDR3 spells CASCDRGQETQYF. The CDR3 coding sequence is TGTGCCAGTTGCGACAGGGGGCAAGAGACCCAGTACTTC. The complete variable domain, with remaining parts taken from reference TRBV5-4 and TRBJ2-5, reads ETGVTQSPTHLIKTRGQQVTLRCSSQSGHNTVSWYQQALGQGPQFIFQYYREEENGRGNFPPRFSGLQFPNYSSELNVNALELDDSALYLCASCDRGQETQYFGPGTRLLVL.

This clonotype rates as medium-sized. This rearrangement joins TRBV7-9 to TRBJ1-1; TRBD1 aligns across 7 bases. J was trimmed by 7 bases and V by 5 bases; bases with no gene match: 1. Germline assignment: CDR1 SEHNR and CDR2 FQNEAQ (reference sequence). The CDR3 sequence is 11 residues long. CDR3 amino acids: CASSGDSEAFF. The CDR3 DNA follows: TGTGCCAGCAGCGGGGACAGTGAAGCTTTCTTT.

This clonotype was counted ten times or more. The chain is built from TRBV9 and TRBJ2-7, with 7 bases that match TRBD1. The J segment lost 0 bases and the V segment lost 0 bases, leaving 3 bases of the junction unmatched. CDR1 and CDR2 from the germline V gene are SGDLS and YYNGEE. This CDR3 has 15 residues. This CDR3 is CASSVGGGVSYEQYF. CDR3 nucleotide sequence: TGTGCCAGCAGCGTAGGAGGGGGCGTCTCCTACGAGCAGTACTTC.

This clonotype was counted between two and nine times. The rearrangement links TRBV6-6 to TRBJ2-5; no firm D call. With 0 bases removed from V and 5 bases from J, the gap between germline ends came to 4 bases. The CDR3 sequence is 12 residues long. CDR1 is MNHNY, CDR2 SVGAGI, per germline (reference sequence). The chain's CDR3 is CASSYSTETQYF. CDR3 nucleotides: TGTGCCAGCAGTTACTCGACCGAGACCCAGTACTTC.

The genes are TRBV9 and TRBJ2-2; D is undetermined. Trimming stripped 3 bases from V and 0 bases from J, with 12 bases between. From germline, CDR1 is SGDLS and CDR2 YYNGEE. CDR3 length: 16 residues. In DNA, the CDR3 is TGTGCCAGCAGCGCCCACCCCTATGCGAACACCGGGGAGCTGTTTTTT. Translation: CASSAHPYANTGELFF.

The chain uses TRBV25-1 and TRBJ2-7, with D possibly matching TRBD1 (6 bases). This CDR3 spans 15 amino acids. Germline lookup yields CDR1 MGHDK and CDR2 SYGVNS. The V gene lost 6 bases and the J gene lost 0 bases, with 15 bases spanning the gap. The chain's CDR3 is CASRPRTGSSYEQYF. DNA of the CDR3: TGTGCCAGCAGACCCAGAACAGGGTCCTCCTACGAGCAGTACTTC.

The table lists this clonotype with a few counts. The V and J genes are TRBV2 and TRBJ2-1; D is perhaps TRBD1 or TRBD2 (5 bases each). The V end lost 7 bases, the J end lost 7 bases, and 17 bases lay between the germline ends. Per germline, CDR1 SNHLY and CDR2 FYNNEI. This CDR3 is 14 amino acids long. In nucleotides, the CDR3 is TGTGCCAGCATTTCACCGGGACCCCGTAATGAGCAGTTCTTC. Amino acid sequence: CASISPGPRNEQFF.

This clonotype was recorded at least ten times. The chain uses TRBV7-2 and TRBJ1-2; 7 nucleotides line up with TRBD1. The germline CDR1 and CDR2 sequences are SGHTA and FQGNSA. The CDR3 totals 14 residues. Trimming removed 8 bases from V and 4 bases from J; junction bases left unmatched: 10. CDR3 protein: CASRYRQGRYGYTF. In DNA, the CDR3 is TGTGCCAGCCGTTACCGACAGGGTCGCTATGGCTACACCTTC.

CDR3 coding DNA: TGTGCCAGCAGCTGGGGACAGTGGAGGGAGACCCAGTACTTC. Its translation is CASSWGQWRETQYF. The chain carries TRBV13 and TRBJ2-5, with 7 bases aligning to TRBD1. Germline CDR1 is PRHDT and CDR2 is FYEKMQ (reference sequence). The CDR3 sequence is 14 residues long. J lost 5 bases, V lost 4 bases, and 7 bases had no gene match.

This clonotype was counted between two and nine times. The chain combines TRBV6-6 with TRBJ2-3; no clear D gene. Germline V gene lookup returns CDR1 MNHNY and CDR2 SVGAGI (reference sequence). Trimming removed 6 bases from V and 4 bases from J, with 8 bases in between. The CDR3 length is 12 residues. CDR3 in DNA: TGTGCCAGCAGCCCGCGTGCAGATACGCAGTATTTT. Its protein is CASSPRADTQYF.

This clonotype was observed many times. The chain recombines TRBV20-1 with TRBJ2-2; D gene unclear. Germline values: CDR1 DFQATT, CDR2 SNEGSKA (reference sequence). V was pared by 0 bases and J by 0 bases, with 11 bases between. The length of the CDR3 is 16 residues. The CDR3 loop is CSARDVHAANTGELFF. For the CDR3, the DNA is TGCAGTGCTAGAGATGTGCACGCTGCGAACACCGGGGAGCTGTTTTTT.

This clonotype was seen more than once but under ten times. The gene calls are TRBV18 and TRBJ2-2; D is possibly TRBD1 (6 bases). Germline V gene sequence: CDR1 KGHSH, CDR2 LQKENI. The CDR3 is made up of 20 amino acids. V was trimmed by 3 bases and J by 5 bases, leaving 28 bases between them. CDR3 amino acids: CASSPFKHLPWTDWTGELFF. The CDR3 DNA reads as TGTGCCAGCTCACCCTTCAAACACCTTCCTTGGACAGACTGGACCGGGGAGCTGTTTTTT. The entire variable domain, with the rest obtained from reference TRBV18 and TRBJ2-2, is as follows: NAGVMQNPRHLVRRRGQEARLRCSPMKGHSHVYWYRQLPEEGLKFMVYLQKENIIDESGMPKERFSAEFPKEGPSILRIQQVVRGDSAAYFCASSPFKHLPWTDWTGELFFGEGSRLTVL.

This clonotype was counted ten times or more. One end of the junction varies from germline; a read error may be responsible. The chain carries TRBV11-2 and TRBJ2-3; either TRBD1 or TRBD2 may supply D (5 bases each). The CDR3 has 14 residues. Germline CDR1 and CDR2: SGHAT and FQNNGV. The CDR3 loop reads CASSLGGPTETQYF. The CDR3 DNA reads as TGTGCCAGCAGCTTAGGGGGACCCACAGAAACGCAGTATTTT.

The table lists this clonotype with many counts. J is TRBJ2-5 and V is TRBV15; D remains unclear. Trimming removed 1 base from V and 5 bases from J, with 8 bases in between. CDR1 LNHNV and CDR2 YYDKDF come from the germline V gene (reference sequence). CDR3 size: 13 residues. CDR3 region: CATSRVIPETQYF. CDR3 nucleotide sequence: TGTGCCACCAGCAGAGTGATCCCTGAGACCCAGTACTTC.

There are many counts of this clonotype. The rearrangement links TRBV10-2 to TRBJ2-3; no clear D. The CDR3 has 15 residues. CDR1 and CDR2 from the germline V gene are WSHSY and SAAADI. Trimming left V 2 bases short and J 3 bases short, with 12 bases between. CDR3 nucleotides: TGCGCCAGCAGTGAGGTGTGGGGTCCTACAGATACGCAGTATTTT. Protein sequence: CASSEVWGPTDTQYF.